One sample yielded the 32 T cell receptor beta chains listed below, sequenced in a study of technical replicates of blood from several donors. Libraries were prepared by immunoSEQ multiplex PCR; TCRdb keeps only in-frame clonotypes and omits some of them. The repertoire holds tens of thousands of clones, with roughly 96% as singletons. Sequencing used T cells isolated from PBMCs. The receptors originated from a human donor in good health.

The chain carries TRBV4-1 and TRBJ1-3; D gene ambiguous. This CDR3 spans 17 amino acids. Germline V gene data show CDR1 as MGHRA and CDR2 as YSYEKL. The V end lost 4 bases, the J end lost 0 bases, and 16 bases lay between the germline ends. The CDR3 is CASSRRLADSSGNTIYF. The CDR3 DNA sequence: TGCGCCAGCAGCCGCAGGTTAGCGGACTCCTCTGGAAACACCATATATTTT.

The J gene is TRBJ1-5, the V gene TRBV4-1, with D perhaps TRBD1 (6 bases). V lost 0 bases to trimming and J lost 3 bases, with 9 bases between them. This CDR3 region has 15 residues. The germline V gene encodes CDR1 MGHRA and CDR2 YSYEKL. The CDR3 sequence: CASSQEYRDNQPQHF. The CDR3 DNA is TGCGCCAGCAGCCAAGAATACAGGGACAATCAGCCCCAGCATTTT.

This clone has only one observation. The rearrangement joins TRBV6-4 to TRBJ1-2; a possible D gene is TRBD1 (5 bases). Trimming shortened V by 6 bases and J by 2 bases, and 7 bases separated the two germline ends. This CDR3 spans 12 amino acids. Germline V gene lookup returns CDR1 MRHNA and CDR2 SNTAGT. The CDR3 DNA reads as TGTGCCAGCAGCGGACACAACTATGGCTACACCTTC. Amino acids: CASSGHNYGYTF.

The chain links TRBV5-1 to TRBJ1-4; possibly TRBD1 for D (5 bases). Germline V gene lookup returns CDR1 SGHRS and CDR2 YFSETQ. V lost 4 bases to trimming and J lost 4 bases, with 11 bases between them. The CDR3 loop spans 14 amino acids. The DNA for the CDR3 is TGCGCCAGCAGCGCAGGGATTGATAATGAAAAACTGTTTTTT. It encodes CASSAGIDNEKLFF.

This clone was found once. This chain uses TRBV30 with TRBJ1-2; 9 nucleotides agree with TRBD1. The CDR3 is made up of 16 amino acids. CDR1 and CDR2 from the germline V gene are GTSNPN and SVGIG (reference sequence). The junction had 13 bases not matched to a gene; V was cut back by 4 bases and J by 4 bases. CDR3 loop: CAWKGKGTGTIYGYTF. CDR3 DNA sequence: TGTGCCTGGAAAGGGAAGGGGACAGGGACCATCTATGGCTACACCTTC.

This sequence joins TRBV11-3 and TRBJ2-5; 11 bases align to TRBD2. The CDR3 sequence is 20 residues long. From germline, CDR1 is SGHNT and CDR2 YENEEA. Losses at the gene ends were 0 bases for V and 4 bases for J; bases not matched to a gene: 16. CDR3 in amino acids: CASSLEAPGSGGAVSETQYF. The DNA for the CDR3 is TGTGCCAGCAGCTTAGAAGCCCCGGGTAGCGGGGGGGCCGTTTCAGAGACCCAGTACTTC.

The chain has TRBV7-9 and TRBJ1-1; D not resolved. Germline V gene data show CDR1 as SEHNR and CDR2 as FQNEAQ (reference sequence). The CDR3 sequence is 16 residues long. V gave up 0 bases and J gave up 0 bases, with 11 bases separating them. The CDR3 coding sequence is TGTGCCAGCAGCTTAGCGTCGACGGGGATGAACACTGAAGCTTTCTTT. This translates into CASSLASTGMNTEAFF.

This chain links TRBV6-1 with TRBJ1-5; D not resolved. Trimming removed 0 bases from V and 3 bases from J, with 6 bases in between. In germline, CDR1 is MNHNS, CDR2 SASEGT. CDR3 length equals 14 residues. The CDR3 DNA follows: TGTGCCAGCAGTGAAGCGCGGGACAATCAGCCCCAGCATTTT. This translates into CASSEARDNQPQHF.

The CDR3 spells CASSELAGLNEQFF. Written as DNA, the CDR3 is TGTGCCAGCAGTGAATTGGCGGGACTAAATGAGCAGTTCTTC. The rearrangement uses TRBV25-1 and TRBJ2-1; 7 nucleotides agree with TRBD2. The trim removed 1 base at V and 7 bases at J, leaving 4 bases unmatched. The CDR3 is made up of 14 amino acids. Germline loops: CDR1 MGHDK, CDR2 SYGVNS.

This clone was observed once. The J gene is TRBJ2-5, the V gene TRBV4-1, with 7 bases that match TRBD1. This CDR3 comprises 16 residues. V lost 5 bases and J lost 3; bases outside the gene matches: 12. The V gene's germline CDR1 is MGHRA and CDR2 YSYEKL. In nucleotides, the CDR3 is TGCGCCAGCAGCGAACGACCCCCAGGGGGAGAAGAGACCCAGTACTTC. It yields the protein CASSERPPGGEETQYF.

The chain employs TRBV18 and TRBJ1-1; no firm D call. The V and J ends lost 0 bases and 5 bases respectively, with 10 bases between them. The CDR3 runs 14 residues. Per germline, CDR1 KGHSH and CDR2 LQKENI. The CDR3 sequence is CASSPPADRTEAFF. In DNA, the CDR3 is TGTGCCAGCTCACCACCAGCGGACCGGACTGAAGCTTTCTTT.

The chain is built from TRBV7-9 and TRBJ1-2; 8 bases map to TRBD1. Trimming cost V 2 bases and J 6 bases; bases outside gene matches: 14. The CDR3 runs to 17 residues. From germline, CDR1 is SEHNR and CDR2 FQNEAQ (reference sequence). This CDR3 is CASSLLGQGASRDGYTF. The CDR3 region has the DNA TGTGCCAGCAGCTTATTAGGGCAGGGGGCGTCTCGAGATGGCTACACCTTC.

CDR3 sequence reads: CASSSSVNTEAFF. CDR3 nucleotide sequence: TGTGCCAGCAGTTCGTCAGTGAACACTGAAGCTTTCTTT. The chain uses TRBV27 and TRBJ1-1; the D is unclear. This CDR3 comprises 13 residues. The germline V and J ends were trimmed by 4 bases and 0 bases, with 6 bases remaining between them. CDR1 is MNHEY, CDR2 SMNVEV, per germline (reference sequence).

The chain employs TRBV11-3 and TRBJ2-7, with 7 positions matching TRBD1. With 2 bases clipped from V and 0 bases from J, the junction kept 1 base outside the gene matches. Germline assignment: CDR1 SGHNT and CDR2 YENEEA. This CDR3 spans 14 amino acids. The CDR3: CASSLYRGSYEQYF. In DNA form, the CDR3 reads TGTGCCAGCAGCTTATACAGGGGCTCCTACGAGCAGTACTTC.

V gene TRBV28 combines with J gene TRBJ1-2; TRBD1 matches at 8 bases. The germline V gene has CDR1 MDHEN and CDR2 SYDVKM. The CDR3 is 13 amino acids. The J segment lost 3 bases and the V segment lost 4 bases, leaving 1 base of the junction unmatched. Here the CDR3 reads CASSSGQDYGYTF. The CDR3 DNA follows: TGTGCCAGCAGTTCGGGACAGGACTATGGCTACACCTTC.

J is TRBJ1-2 and V is TRBV6-6; TRBD1 aligns across 11 bases. The CDR3 contains 14 residues. V trimming: 5 bases; J trimming: 6 bases; junction bases outside the gene matches: 5. CDR1 is MNHNY, CDR2 SVGAGI, per germline (reference sequence). The CDR3 DNA reads TGTGCCAGCAGTAACGGACAGGGGGCGCATGGCTACACCTTC. It yields the protein CASSNGQGAHGYTF.

The count of this clone is one. V gene TRBV10-3 combines with J gene TRBJ2-5; 16 bases agree with TRBD2. The CDR3 extends over 16 amino acids. Trimming removed 7 bases from V and 3 bases from J; junction bases left unmatched: 5. Germline V gives CDR1 ENHRY, CDR2 SYGVKD. In DNA, the CDR3 is TGTGCCATCAAATCGGGACTAGCGGGAGGGGAAGAGACCCAGTACTTC. The encoded protein is CAIKSGLAGGEETQYF.

The rearrangement links TRBV10-3 to TRBJ2-6; the D gene is possibly TRBD2 (6 bases). V was pared by 7 bases and J by 3 bases, with 13 bases between. Germline CDR1 ENHRY, CDR2 SYGVKD. The CDR3 covers 15 residues. The DNA for the CDR3 is TGTGCCATCATGGAGGGAGTAGTTGGGGCCAACGTCCTGACTTTC. Protein product: CAIMEGVVGANVLTF.

The rearrangement uses TRBV10-2 and TRBJ2-2; the match to TRBD2 covers 10 bases. The junction had 8 bases not matched to a gene; V was cut back by 6 bases and J by 1 base. There are 17 residues in the CDR3. Germline V gene data show CDR1 as WSHSY and CDR2 as SAAADI. The DNA of the CDR3 is TGCGCCAGCAGGCCTTATAGCGGGGGGCGGAACACCGGGGAGCTGTTTTTT. It yields the protein CASRPYSGGRNTGELFF.

CDR3 DNA: TGTGCCACCAGCAGAGTTGCGAGAGGGACCGGGGAGCTGTTTTTT. Encoded protein: CATSRVARGTGELFF. V and J are TRBV15 and TRBJ2-2; perhaps TRBD2 as D (5 bases). CDR3 size: 15 residues. CDR1 and CDR2 from the germline V gene are LNHNV and YYDKDF (reference sequence). V lost 1 base to trimming and J lost 5 bases, with 11 bases between them.

V and J are TRBV2 and TRBJ1-4; 7 nucleotides match TRBD1. CDR1 and CDR2 from the germline V gene are SNHLY and FYNNEI. The CDR3 runs to 16 residues. V dropped 6 bases and J dropped 4; count of bases not matched to a gene: 11. As DNA, the CDR3 is TGTGCCAGCAGATTCCGAGGACAGGAGATTAATGAAAAACTGTTTTTT. Protein: CASRFRGQEINEKLFF. Supplemented by reference TRBV2 and TRBJ1-4, the full variable domain reads EPEVTQTPSHQVTQMGQEVILRCVPISNHLYFYWYRQILGQKVEFLVSFYNNEISEKSEIFDDQFSVERPDGSNFTLKIRSTKLEDSAMYFCASRFRGQEINEKLFFGSGTQLSVL.

The chain has TRBV6-5 and TRBJ2-1, with TRBD2 matching over 11 bases. This CDR3 has 15 amino acids. Per the germline V gene, CDR1 is MNHEY and CDR2 is SVGAGI. The ends lost 7 bases at V and 9 bases at J; junction bases unmatched: 11. The chain's CDR3 is CASKQWLAGGVEQFF. The CDR3 DNA reads TGTGCCAGCAAGCAGTGGCTAGCGGGAGGTGTTGAGCAGTTCTTC.

The gene calls are TRBV19 and TRBJ1-5; TRBD1 agrees at 9 bases. CDR1 LNHDA and CDR2 SQIVND come from the germline V gene (reference sequence). The CDR3 contains 15 residues. The V gene end was trimmed by 7 bases and the J gene end by 4 bases; junction bases not matched to a gene: 8. The CDR3 DNA sequence: TGTGCCAGTAACTCGCCGGGACAGGGTAATCAGCCCCAGCATTTT. Translation gives CASNSPGQGNQPQHF.

V is TRBV20-1 and J is TRBJ2-5, with no clear D. The CDR3 has 11 amino acids. The germline gives CDR1 DFQATT, CDR2 SNEGSKA (reference sequence). The V and J ends lost 7 bases and 7 bases respectively, with 13 bases between them. The chain's CDR3 is CSDALWRTQYF. CDR3 bases: TGCAGTGACGCCTTATGGAGGACCCAGTACTTC.

This chain connects TRBV5-4 to TRBJ1-5; possible D gene TRBD1, 6 bases. CDR3 length: 14 amino acids. V lost 2 bases to trimming and J lost 0 bases, with 6 bases between them. Germline-derived CDR1 and CDR2 are SGHNT and YYREEE (reference sequence). CDR3 amino acids: CASSLQGSNQPQHF. The CDR3 region has the DNA TGTGCCAGCAGCTTACAGGGTAGCAATCAGCCCCAGCATTTT.

V gene TRBV6-6 combines with J gene TRBJ2-7; D might be TRBD1 (6 bases). CDR3 length: 12 residues. Germline CDR1 MNHNY, CDR2 SVGAGI (reference sequence). Trimming took off 8 bases at V and 8 bases at J, with 16 bases between the two ends. CDR3 in DNA: TGTGCCAGCGAGGGGGACCGCCAGAAGCAGTACTTC. Protein: CASEGDRQKQYF.

The CDR3 coding sequence is TGCGCCAGCAGCCAAGTCCGCGGGGGGGATCAGCCCCAGCATTTT. Translated: CASSQVRGGDQPQHF. The gene calls are TRBV4-1 and TRBJ1-5; D is perhaps TRBD1 (5 bases). V lost 1 base to trimming and J lost 5 bases, with 12 bases between them. The germline CDR1 and CDR2 sequences are MGHRA and YSYEKL. The CDR3 extends over 15 amino acids.

The chain is built from TRBV19 and TRBJ1-2, with TRBD1 identical over 7 bases. Germline V gene data show CDR1 as LNHDA and CDR2 as SQIVND (reference sequence). CDR3 length: 13 amino acids. With V trimmed by 5 bases and J by 7 bases, 7 bases remained unmatched. CDR3 DNA: TGTGCCAGTAGTGAGACAGGGTTAGGTGGCTACACCTTC. It encodes CASSETGLGGYTF.

The chain employs TRBV7-9 and TRBJ2-7, with TRBD2 identical over 8 bases. Germline V gives CDR1 SEHNR, CDR2 FQNEAQ (reference sequence). V lost 3 bases, J lost 4 bases, and 5 bases stayed unmatched. There are 14 residues in the CDR3. This CDR3 reads CASSLGTSLYEQYF. In nucleotides, the CDR3 is TGTGCCAGCAGCTTGGGGACTAGTCTATACGAGCAGTACTTC.

The chain couples TRBV19 to TRBJ2-2; 10 bases are shared with TRBD2. V was clipped by 3 bases and J by 5 bases; unmatched bases: 6. The CDR3 sequence is 16 residues long. The V gene's germline CDR1 is LNHDA and CDR2 SQIVND (reference sequence). CDR3 DNA: TGTGCCAGTAGTATGCTAGCGGGGGACCCTACCGGGGAGCTGTTTTTT. Protein sequence: CASSMLAGDPTGELFF.

The chain couples TRBV5-1 to TRBJ2-7, with D possibly being TRBD2 (6 bases). Germline V gene data show CDR1 as SGHRS and CDR2 as YFSETQ. The CDR3 runs to 14 residues. Between the trimmed V and J ends, which lost 6 bases and 3 bases, there was a span of 16 bases. CDR3 in DNA: TGCGCCAGCACCGCTCTGGCGGGGCACTACGAGCAGTACTTC. Its protein product is CASTALAGHYEQYF.

This clone was seen only once. The chain employs TRBV5-1 and TRBJ2-1, with D possibly TRBD2 on 6 matching bases. Germline loops: CDR1 SGHRS, CDR2 YFSETQ. Trimming took off 6 bases at V and 5 bases at J, with 15 bases between the two ends. The CDR3 totals 14 residues. CDR3 residues: CASTLGLPDNEQFF. DNA for the CDR3: TGCGCCAGCACCCTAGGACTACCAGACAATGAGCAGTTCTTC.